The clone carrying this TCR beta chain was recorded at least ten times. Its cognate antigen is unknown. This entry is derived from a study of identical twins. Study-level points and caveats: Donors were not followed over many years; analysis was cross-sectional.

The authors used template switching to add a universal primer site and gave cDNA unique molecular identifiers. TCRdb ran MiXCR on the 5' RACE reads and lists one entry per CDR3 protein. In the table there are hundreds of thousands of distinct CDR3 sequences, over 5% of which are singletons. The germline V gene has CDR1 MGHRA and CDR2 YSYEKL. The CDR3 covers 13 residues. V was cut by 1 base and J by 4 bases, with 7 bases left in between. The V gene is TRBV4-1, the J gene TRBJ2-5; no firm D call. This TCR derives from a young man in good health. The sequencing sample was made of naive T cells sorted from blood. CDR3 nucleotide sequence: TGCGCCAGCAGCCAAGGCCTATCAGAGACCCAGTACTTC. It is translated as CASSQGLSETQYF.